The 15 T cell receptor beta chains below come from one sample, sequenced in a study of naive and memory T cell subsets (dated by TCRdb to 2017 to 2019). Receptor libraries were prepared by 5' RACE. The sample was run on an Illumina MiSeq. TCR RNA was reverse transcribed with SuperScript IV using alpha and beta constant region primers for the blood and skin samples. In-frame beta chains were kept once TCRdb had trimmed the public reads at Q25 with fastp and called clones with MiXCR. Identical CDR3 protein sequences are pooled into one entry, listed with their most common genes and DNA. A total of roughly 26,000 distinct CDR3 sequences appear in this sample, around 21% of them only once. Roughly 1.8% of the sample belongs to the ten largest clones. For whole blood analysis, 2.5 to 3 ml of peripheral blood was collected from healthy adult volunteers into Tempus tubes, and RNA was extracted following the manufacturer's instructions.

These receptors all come from a female donor in good health.

This clonotype was recorded many times. The CDR3 nucleotides read TGTGCCAGCAGCGGGGACAGGGGTTTCAACACCGGGGAGCTGTTTTTT. Amino acid sequence: CASSGDRGFNTGELFF. J is TRBJ2-2 and V is TRBV7-9, with TRBD1 identical over 10 bases. The CDR3 is 16 amino acids. The V and J ends lost 5 bases and 2 bases, in that order; junction bases with no gene match: 5. Looked up from germline, CDR1 is SEHNR and CDR2 is FQNEAQ (reference sequence). Variable domain in full (rest from reference TRBV7-9 and TRBJ2-2): DTGVSQNPRHKITKRGQNVTFRCDPISEHNRLYWYRQTLGQGPEFLTYFQNEAQLEKSRLLSDRFSAERPKGSFSTLEIQRTEQGDSAMYLCASSGDRGFNTGELFFGEGSRLTVL.

The V gene is TRBV6-2 or TRBV6-3, the J gene TRBJ1-1; tentative D call: TRBD1 (5 bases). Between the trimmed V and J ends, which lost 2 bases and 8 bases, there was a span of 18 bases. The CDR3 sequence is 15 residues long. The V gene's germline CDR1 is MNHEY and CDR2 SVGEGT. The CDR3 sequence is CASSYRRQRNEEAFF. The CDR3, as DNA: TGTGCCAGCAGTTACCGTCGACAGCGTAACGAGGAAGCTTTCTTT.

Many counts were recorded for this clonotype. The junction does not match germline at one end; this may be a read error. V usage is TRBV4-1 and J usage is TRBJ2-1; 8 bases match TRBD2. The CDR3 is 16 residues long. CDR1 is MGHRA and CDR2 is YSYEKL in the germline V gene. CDR3 nucleotide sequence: TGCGCCAGCAGCCAAGATCGGGGGGGGGGCTACTATGAGCAGTTCTTC. It yields the protein CASSQDRGGGYYEQFF.

This clonotype has ten or more counts. The chain combines TRBV10-3 with TRBJ1-2, with D hard to call. Trimming left V 0 bases short and J 8 bases short, with 13 bases between. CDR3 length: 14 amino acids. Germline V gene sequence: CDR1 ENHRY, CDR2 SYGVKD. CDR3 nucleotides: TGTGCCATCAGTGAGTCGATTGAGGCGGGAGGCTACACCTTC. This codes for CAISESIEAGGYTF.

The chain carries TRBV29-1 and TRBJ1-5; D may be TRBD1 (5 bases). This CDR3 comprises 12 residues. V shed 7 bases and J shed 11 bases, with 18 bases lying between them. Looked up from germline, CDR1 is SQVTM and CDR2 is ANQGSEA. The CDR3 DNA follows: TGCAGCGCCCGGACGCCCGAAGGGGCCCAGCATTTT. Its translation is CSARTPEGAQHF.

This clonotype was recorded a few times. The V call is TRBV6-2 or TRBV6-3, the J call TRBJ2-1, with 12 bases lining up with TRBD1. CDR1 MNHEY and CDR2 SVGEGT come from the germline V gene. The CDR3 sequence is 16 residues long. V lost 0 bases to trimming and J lost 7 bases; unmatched junction nucleotides: 4. The CDR3 nucleotides are TGTGCCAGCAGTTACTCTGGGACAGGGGGCAGGAATGAGCAGTTCTTC. Translation: CASSYSGTGGRNEQFF.

This clonotype was observed once. The chain links TRBV7-7 to TRBJ1-1, with D hard to call. The CDR3 loop spans 13 amino acids. Per germline, CDR1 SSHAT and CDR2 FNYEAQ (reference sequence). V was cut by 8 bases and J by 1 base, with 11 bases left in between. The CDR3 protein is CASSLAENTEAFF. The DNA of the CDR3 is TGTGCCAGCTCTCTGGCAGAGAACACTGAAGCTTTCTTT.

This clonotype was observed a handful of times. The chain carries TRBV29-1 and TRBJ2-3; 9 nucleotides match TRBD2. J gave up 2 bases and V 7 bases, and 10 bases lay outside the gene matches. This CDR3 contains 15 residues. Germline CDR1 and CDR2: SQVTM and ANQGSEA. In DNA form, the CDR3 reads TGCAGCGCGACCTTTAGCGGGGGAGCCACAGATACGCAGTATTTT. Translated, it gives CSATFSGGATDTQYF.

The rearrangement links TRBV29-1 to TRBJ2-1; D is uncertain. The ends were cut back, 3 bases at V and 5 bases at J, with 17 bases in the middle. Looked up from germline, CDR1 is SQVTM and CDR2 is ANQGSEA. The CDR3 loop spans 15 amino acids. CDR3 loop: CSVEGWVQGHNEQFF. CDR3 DNA: TGCAGCGTTGAGGGTTGGGTTCAAGGGCACAATGAGCAGTTCTTC.

This clonotype has a handful of counts. This chain uses TRBV6-5 with TRBJ2-5, with D maybe TRBD1 (6 bases). The CDR3 totals 16 residues. Germline V gives CDR1 MNHEY, CDR2 SVGAGI. The V gene lost 5 bases and the J gene lost 2 bases, with 18 bases spanning the gap. The CDR3 DNA follows: TGTGCCAGCAGTCTCGCCCGAGGCAGGGGACAAGAGACCCAGTACTTC. The encoded protein is CASSLARGRGQETQYF.

The genes are TRBV29-1 and TRBJ1-4; D unclear. V lost 5 bases to trimming and J lost 1 base, with 8 bases between them. CDR3 length equals 13 residues. The germline CDR1 and CDR2 sequences are SQVTM and ANQGSEA. In nucleotides, the CDR3 is TGCAGCGTTATGGGGAAAACTAATGAAAAACTGTTTTTT. Translating it yields CSVMGKTNEKLFF. Full variable domain (missing parts from reference TRBV29-1 and TRBJ1-4): SAVISQKPSRDICQRGTSLTIQCQVDSQVTMMFWYRQQPGQSLTLIATANQGSEATYESGFVIDKFPISRPNLTFSTLTVSNMSPEDSSIYLCSVMGKTNEKLFFGSGTQLSVL.

Ten or more counts support this clonotype. CDR3 in amino acids: CASSVGPSANEKLFF. The CDR3, as DNA: TGTGCCAGCAGCGTTGGGCCTTCGGCTAATGAAAAACTGTTTTTT. The genes are TRBV9 and TRBJ1-4; no clear D. Germline-derived CDR1 and CDR2 are SGDLS and YYNGEE. This CDR3 comprises 15 residues. Trimming pared 2 bases from V and 3 bases from J, leaving 11 bases between.

The chain links TRBV12-3 or TRBV12-4 to TRBJ2-3, with D possibly matching TRBD2 (7 bases). The V gene lost 0 bases and the J gene lost 8 bases, with 12 bases spanning the gap. CDR3 length: 14 amino acids. The CDR3 here is CASSLAGGQRTQYF. For the CDR3, the DNA is TGTGCCAGCAGTTTAGCGGGGGGGCAGCGTACGCAGTATTTT.

This chain uses TRBV29-1 with TRBJ1-2; TRBD1 matches 11 bases. The ends lost 4 bases at V and 0 bases at J; junction bases unmatched: 10. This CDR3 region has 17 residues. The germline V gene has CDR1 SQVTM and CDR2 ANQGSEA. CDR3: CSVGGRTGGASNYGYTF. CDR3 DNA: TGCAGCGTTGGGGGGCGGACAGGGGGCGCCTCTAACTATGGCTACACCTTC. The entire variable domain, with the rest obtained from reference TRBV29-1 and TRBJ1-2, is as follows: SAVISQKPSRDICQRGTSLTIQCQVDSQVTMMFWYRQQPGQSLTLIATANQGSEATYESGFVIDKFPISRPNLTFSTLTVSNMSPEDSSIYLCSVGGRTGGASNYGYTFGSGTRLTVV.

V usage is TRBV29-1 and J usage is TRBJ1-2; D call uncertain. Trimming pared 4 bases from V and 4 bases from J, leaving 13 bases between. From germline, CDR1 is SQVTM and CDR2 ANQGSEA. The CDR3 extends over 13 amino acids. CDR3 loop: CSVADGRSYGYTF. CDR3 DNA: TGCAGCGTTGCAGACGGACGGAGCTATGGCTACACCTTC.